The clone carrying this T cell receptor (beta chain) was seen only once. Germline V gene sequence: CDR1 SGHDT, CDR2 YYEEEE. There are 15 residues in the CDR3. Trimming left V 0 bases short and J 5 bases short, with 14 bases between. The assay was immunoSEQ multiplex PCR, and TCRdb's table has in-frame clones only and misses some. In the table there are approximately 730,000 clones, approximately 83% of which are singletons. The sample belongs to a study of shared T cell receptors in the human thymus. These records were also assigned to another study, of human thymus T cells. From that study: Resections from corrective heart surgery provided thymus tissue.

Sequenced sample: thymocytes. The rearrangement uses TRBV5-6 and TRBJ2-5, with D maybe TRBD2 (6 bases). This receptor was taken from a girl under three years old with a congenital heart defect. The CDR3 coding sequence is TGTGCCAGCAGCTTGGCCGTTAGCGGATGGGAGACCCAGTACTTC. It yields the protein CASSLAVSGWETQYF.